Within the sample, the clone carrying this T cell receptor beta chain is medium-sized (0.01 to 0.1%). Whole blood was used without fractionation, so all unsorted peripheral T cells were included. The CDR3 is 14 residues long. J gave up 1 base and V 5 bases, and 4 bases lay outside the gene matches. Germline V lookup: CDR1 DFQATT, CDR2 SNEGSKA (reference sequence). These data originate in a study of HIV-infected patients and healthy controls. Reverse transcription used around 500 ng RNA and constant-region primers for alpha and beta. Each of the alpha and beta chains got its own library through chain-specific third strand synthesis with indices. A single record per CDR3 protein comes from TCRdb applying MiXCR to the 5' RACE reads. The table includes 11,000 or so distinct CDR3 sequences, under 6.5% detected once.

This receptor was obtained from an adult in good health. The V gene is TRBV20-1, the J gene TRBJ2-2; 7 bases align to TRBD2. Sequencing used blood. CDR3 in amino acids: CSAGGVENTGELFF. The CDR3 DNA reads TGCAGTGCTGGGGGGGTAGAGAACACCGGGGAGCTGTTTTTT.